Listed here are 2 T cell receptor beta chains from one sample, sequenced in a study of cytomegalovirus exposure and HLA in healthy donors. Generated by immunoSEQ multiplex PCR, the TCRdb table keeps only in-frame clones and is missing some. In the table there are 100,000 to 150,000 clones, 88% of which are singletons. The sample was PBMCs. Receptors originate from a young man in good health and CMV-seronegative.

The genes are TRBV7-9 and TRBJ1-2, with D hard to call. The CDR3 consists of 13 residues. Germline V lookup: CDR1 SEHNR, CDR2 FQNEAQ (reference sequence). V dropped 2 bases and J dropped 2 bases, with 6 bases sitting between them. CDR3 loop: CASSLNTNYGYTF. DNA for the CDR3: TGTGCCAGCAGCTTAAATACAAACTATGGCTACACCTTC.

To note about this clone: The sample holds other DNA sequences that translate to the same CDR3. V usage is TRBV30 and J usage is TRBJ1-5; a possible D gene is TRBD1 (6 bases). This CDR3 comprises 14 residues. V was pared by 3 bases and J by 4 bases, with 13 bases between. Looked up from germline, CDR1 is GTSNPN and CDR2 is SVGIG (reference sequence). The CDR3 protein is CAWRGQGSNQPQHF. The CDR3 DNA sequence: TGTGCCTGGAGAGGCCAGGGGAGTAATCAGCCCCAGCATTTT.